The clone carrying this T cell receptor (beta chain) was counted only a few times. No antigen is known for it. CDR3 length: 13 residues. The V gene lost 6 bases and the J gene lost 5 bases, with 17 bases spanning the gap. Per the germline V gene, CDR1 is SQVTM and CDR2 is ANQGSEA. The data stem from a study of tumour-infiltrating T cells in Burkitt lymphoma. Background on the study: All epidemiological Burkitt lymphoma subtypes were represented in the cohort.

Study-level findings and limits: Public clonotypes, several, appeared across numerous Burkitt lymphoma patients.

TCRdb's copy holds only in-frame clones and misses some; the assay was immunoSEQ multiplex PCR. The sample shows around 2,400 clones, more than 20% of them seen only once. The chain uses TRBV29-1 and TRBJ2-7; D perhaps matches TRBD1 (6 bases). The clonotype originates from a human donor with relapsed Burkitt lymphoma. Some clones in this sample may be carry-over from other donors' samples. The sequenced sample consisted of tumor tissue from a relapse. The CDR3 spells CSVPRGDRNEQYF. The CDR3 nucleotides read TGCAGCGTCCCCAGGGGAGACCGAAACGAGCAGTACTTC.